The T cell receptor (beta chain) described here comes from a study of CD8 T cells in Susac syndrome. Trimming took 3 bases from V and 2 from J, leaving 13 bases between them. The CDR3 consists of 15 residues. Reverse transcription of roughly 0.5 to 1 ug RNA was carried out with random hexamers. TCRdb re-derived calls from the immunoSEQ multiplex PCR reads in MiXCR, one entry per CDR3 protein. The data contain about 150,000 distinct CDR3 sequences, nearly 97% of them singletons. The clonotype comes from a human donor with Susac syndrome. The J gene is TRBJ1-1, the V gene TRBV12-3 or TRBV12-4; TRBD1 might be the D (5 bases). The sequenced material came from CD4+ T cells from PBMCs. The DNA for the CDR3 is TGTGCCAGCAGTTTGGGGACCCCTGGAAACACTGAAGCTTTCTTT. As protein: CASSLGTPGNTEAFF.